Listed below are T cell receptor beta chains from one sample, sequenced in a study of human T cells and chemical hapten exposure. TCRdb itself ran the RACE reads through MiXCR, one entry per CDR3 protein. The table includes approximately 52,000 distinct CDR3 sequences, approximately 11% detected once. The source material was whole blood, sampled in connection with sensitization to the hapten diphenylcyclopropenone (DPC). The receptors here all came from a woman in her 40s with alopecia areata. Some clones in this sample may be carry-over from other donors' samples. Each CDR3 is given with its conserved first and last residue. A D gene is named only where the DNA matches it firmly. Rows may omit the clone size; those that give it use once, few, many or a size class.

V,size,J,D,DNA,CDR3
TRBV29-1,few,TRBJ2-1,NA,TGCAGCGTTGGGGGAACGAATGAGCAGTTCTTC,CSVGGTNEQFF
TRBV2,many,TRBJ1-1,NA,TGTGCCAGCAGTGAAATCCTGGACACTGAAGCTTTCTTT,CASSEILDTEAFF
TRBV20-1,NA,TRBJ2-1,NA,TGCAGTGGGGGGGCGTACAATGAGCAGTTCTTC,CSGGAYNEQFF
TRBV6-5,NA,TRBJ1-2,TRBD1,TGTGCCAGCACCAATACAGGGGGCTATGGCTACACCTTC,CASTNTGGYGYTF
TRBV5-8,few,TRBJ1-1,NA,TGTGCCAGCAGCTCCCGAACGGGACAAAGAGTTTTCTTT,CASSSRTGQRVFF
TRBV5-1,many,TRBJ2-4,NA,TGCGCCAGCAGCTTGGAGGGGCCCTGGGACATTCAGTACTTC,CASSLEGPWDIQYF
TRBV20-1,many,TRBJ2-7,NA,TGCAGTGAGAAAGGGCTATTTGGGGAGCAGTACTTC,CSEKGLFGEQYF
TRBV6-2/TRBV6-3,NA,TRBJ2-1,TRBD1,TGTGCCAGCAGTAGGACAGGGTCGAACATCAATGAGCAGTTCTTC,CASSRTGSNINEQFF
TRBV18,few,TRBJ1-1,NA,TGTGCCAGCTCACCACAGGAGAACACTGAAGCTTTCTTT,CASSPQENTEAFF
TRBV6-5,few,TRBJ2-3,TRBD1,TGTGCCAGCAGACAGGGGTGGACAGATACGCAGTATTTT,CASRQGWTDTQYF
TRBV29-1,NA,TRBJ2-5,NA,TGCAGCGTTGAAGCTACCGGGACTGCGCGAGAGACCCAGTACTTC,CSVEATGTARETQYF
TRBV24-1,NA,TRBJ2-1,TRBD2,TGTGCCACCAGAGCTACTAGCGGCCCATTGGTTGAGCAGTTCTTC,CATRATSGPLVEQFF
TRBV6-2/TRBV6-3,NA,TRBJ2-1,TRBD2,TGTGCCAGCAGCCGGACTAGCCTTGGCGATGAGCAGTTCTTC,CASSRTSLGDEQFF
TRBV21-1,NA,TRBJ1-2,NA,TGTGCCAGCAGCCCGCGGAGGGAGGTCGGGTATGGCTACACCTTC,CASSPRREVGYGYTF
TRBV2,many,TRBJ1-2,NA,TGTGCCAGCAGTGTGGGCAGGAACTATGGCTACACCTTC,CASSVGRNYGYTF
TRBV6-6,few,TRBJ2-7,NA,TGTGCCAGCAGTTACTCCTCGGACCTCGAGCAGTACTTC,CASSYSSDLEQYF
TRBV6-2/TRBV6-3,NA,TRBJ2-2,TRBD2,TGTGCCAGCAGTTACTCGATACTAGCGACCGGGGAGCTGTTTTTT,CASSYSILATGELFF
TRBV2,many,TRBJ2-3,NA,TGTGCCAGCAGGTCCGGGGGGCTGACAGATACGCAGTATTTT,CASRSGGLTDTQYF
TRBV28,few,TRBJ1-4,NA,TGTGCCAGCAAGGCAGGGGTTGAAAAACTGTTTTTT,CASKAGVEKLFF
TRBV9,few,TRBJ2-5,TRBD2,TGTGCCAGCAGCGTAGCTCGGACTAGCGGGCTCCAAGAGACCCAGTACTTC,CASSVARTSGLQETQYF
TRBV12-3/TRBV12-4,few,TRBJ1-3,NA,TGTGCCAGCAGTTTGTTCGGGGAGGACACCATATATTTT,CASSLFGEDTIYF
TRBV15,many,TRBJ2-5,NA,TGTGCCACCAGCAGAGATCTCACAGTCCAAGAGACCCAGTACTTC,CATSRDLTVQETQYF
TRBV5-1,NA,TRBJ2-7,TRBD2,TGCGCCAGCAGCTTGGATCTAGCGGCTAGCTCCTACGAGCAGTACTTC,CASSLDLAASSYEQYF
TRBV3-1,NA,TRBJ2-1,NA,TGTGCCAGCAGCCAAGGAATAGCGGATCGGATCTTC,CASSQGIADRIF
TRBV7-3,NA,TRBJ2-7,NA,TGTGCCAGCAGCCTGGGGCAGGCGGAGCTCTACGAGCAGTACTTC,CASSLGQAELYEQYF
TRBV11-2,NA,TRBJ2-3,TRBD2,TGTGCCAGCAGCTTAGGCCCAGCGGGGGTAGCAGATACGCAGTATTTT,CASSLGPAGVADTQYF
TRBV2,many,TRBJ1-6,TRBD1,TGTGCCAGCGCCGCGGGACAGGGGATTTCACCCCTCCACTTT,CASAAGQGISPLHF
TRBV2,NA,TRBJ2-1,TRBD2,TGTGCCAGCAGTGAAATTCTAAGCGGGAGCTTCGGCAATGAGCAGTTCTTC,CASSEILSGSFGNEQFF
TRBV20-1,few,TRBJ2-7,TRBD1,TGCAGTGCTAGAACCACAGGGGGCAAGGACGAGCAGTACTTC,CSARTTGGKDEQYF
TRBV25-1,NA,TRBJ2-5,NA,TGTGCCAGCAGTGAATTTCTCCAAGAGACCCAGTACTTC,CASSEFLQETQYF
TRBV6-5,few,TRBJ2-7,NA,TGTGCCAGCAGTTATGGGACGGCGACCTACGAGCAGTACTTC,CASSYGTATYEQYF
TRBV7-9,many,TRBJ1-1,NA,TGTGCCAGCAGCCCCCCCCGACCCTTGAACACTGAAGCTTTCTTT,CASSPPRPLNTEAFF
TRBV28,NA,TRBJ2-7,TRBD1,TGTGCCAGCAGTTTAGGGACAGGCTTCGAGCAGTACTTC,CASSLGTGFEQYF
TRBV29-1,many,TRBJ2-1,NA,TGCAGCGTTGAAAAACCAGATGCCCCTGTGATGGGCAATGAGCAGTTCTTC,CSVEKPDAPVMGNEQFF
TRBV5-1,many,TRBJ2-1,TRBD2,TGCGCCAGCAGCTTCGGACGGGTAGCGGGAGTAGATGAGCAGTTCTTC,CASSFGRVAGVDEQFF
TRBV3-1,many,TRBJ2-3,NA,TGTGCCAGCAGCCAAACAGGGAGTGGGACAGATACGCAGTATTTT,CASSQTGSGTDTQYF
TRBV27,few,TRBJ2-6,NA,TGTGCCAGCAGTCCATGGACAGACTCTGGGGCCAACGTCCTGACTTTC,CASSPWTDSGANVLTF
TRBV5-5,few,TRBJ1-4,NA,TGTGCCAGCAGCCTGAGGCTTAGGGAAAAACTGTTTTTT,CASSLRLREKLFF
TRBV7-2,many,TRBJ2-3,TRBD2,TGTGCCAGCAGCTTAATTCCTAGCGGGGGGCGGAATACGCAGTATTTT,CASSLIPSGGRNTQYF
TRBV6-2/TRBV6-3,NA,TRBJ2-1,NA,TGTGCCAGCAGTTACGAGGAGTACAATGAGCAGTTCTTC,CASSYEEYNEQFF
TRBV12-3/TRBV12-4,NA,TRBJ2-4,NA,TGTGCCAGCAGACCCCGGCAGAGAGCCAAAAACATTCAGTACTTC,CASRPRQRAKNIQYF